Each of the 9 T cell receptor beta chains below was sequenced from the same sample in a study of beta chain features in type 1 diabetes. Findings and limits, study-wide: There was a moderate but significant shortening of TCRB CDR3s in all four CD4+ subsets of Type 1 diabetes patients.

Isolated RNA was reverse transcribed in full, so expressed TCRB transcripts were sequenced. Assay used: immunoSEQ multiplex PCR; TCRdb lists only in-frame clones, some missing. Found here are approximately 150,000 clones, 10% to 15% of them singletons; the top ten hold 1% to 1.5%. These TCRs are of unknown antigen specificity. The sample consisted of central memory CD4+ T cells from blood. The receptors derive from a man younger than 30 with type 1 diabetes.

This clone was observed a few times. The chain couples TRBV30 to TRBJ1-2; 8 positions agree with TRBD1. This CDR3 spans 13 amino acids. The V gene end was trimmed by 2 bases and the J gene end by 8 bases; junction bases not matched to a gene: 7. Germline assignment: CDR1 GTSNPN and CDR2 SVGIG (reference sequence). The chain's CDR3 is CAWSPLQGGGYTF. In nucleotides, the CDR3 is TGTGCCTGGAGTCCCTTACAGGGGGGCGGCTACACCTTC.

The CDR3 DNA reads as TGCGCCAGCAGCCCCGGGACAGGGGGCTTAGATACGCAGTATTTT. Its translation is CASSPGTGGLDTQYF. V is TRBV5-1 and J is TRBJ2-3; 12 bases map to TRBD1. The CDR3 is 15 residues long. V dropped 4 bases and J dropped 5; count of bases not matched to a gene: 5. Germline CDR1 is SGHRS and CDR2 is YFSETQ.

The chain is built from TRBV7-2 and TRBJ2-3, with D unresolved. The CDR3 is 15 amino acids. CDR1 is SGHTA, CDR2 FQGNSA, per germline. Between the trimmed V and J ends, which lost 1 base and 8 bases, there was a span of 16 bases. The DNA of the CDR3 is TGTGCCAGCAGCTTAGAGGGTCCAGCTGGAACTACGCAGTATTTT. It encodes CASSLEGPAGTTQYF. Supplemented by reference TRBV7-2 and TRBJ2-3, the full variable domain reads GAGVSQSPSNKVTEKGKDVELRCDPISGHTALYWYRQSLGQGLEFLIYFQGNSAPDKSGLPSDRFSAERTGGSVSTLTIQRTQQEDSAVYLCASSLEGPAGTTQYFGPGTRLTVL.

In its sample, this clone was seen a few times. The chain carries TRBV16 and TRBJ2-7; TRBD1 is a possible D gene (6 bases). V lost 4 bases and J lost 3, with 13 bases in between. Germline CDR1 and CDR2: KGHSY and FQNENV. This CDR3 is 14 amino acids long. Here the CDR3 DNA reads TGTGCCAGCAGCCCCAGACAGGTGAGCTACGAGCAGTACTTC. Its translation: CASSPRQVSYEQYF. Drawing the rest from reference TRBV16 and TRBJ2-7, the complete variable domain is GEEVAQTPKHLVRGEGQKAKLYCAPIKGHSYVFWYQQVLKNEFKFLISFQNENVFDETGMPKERFSAKCLPNSPCSLEIQATKLEDSAVYFCASSPRQVSYEQYFGPGTRLTVT.

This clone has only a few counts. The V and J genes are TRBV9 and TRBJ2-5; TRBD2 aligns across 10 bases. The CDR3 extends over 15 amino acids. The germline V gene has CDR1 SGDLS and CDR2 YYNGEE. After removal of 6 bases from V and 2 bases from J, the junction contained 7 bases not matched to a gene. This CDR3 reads CASTPGLASQETQYF. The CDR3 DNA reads TGTGCCAGCACCCCGGGACTAGCGTCTCAAGAGACCCAGTACTTC.

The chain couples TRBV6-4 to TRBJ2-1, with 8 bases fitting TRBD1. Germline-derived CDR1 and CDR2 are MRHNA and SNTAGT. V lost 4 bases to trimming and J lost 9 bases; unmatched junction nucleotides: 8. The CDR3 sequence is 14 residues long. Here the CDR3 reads CASSVVDRVGEQFF. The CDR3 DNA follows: TGTGCCAGCAGTGTCGTGGACAGGGTCGGTGAGCAGTTCTTC.

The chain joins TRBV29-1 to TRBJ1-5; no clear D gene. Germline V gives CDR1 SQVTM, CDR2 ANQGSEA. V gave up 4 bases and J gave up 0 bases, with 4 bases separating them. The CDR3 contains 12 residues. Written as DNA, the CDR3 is TGCAGCGTTGGTGGTAGCAATCAGCCCCAGCATTTT. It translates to CSVGGSNQPQHF.

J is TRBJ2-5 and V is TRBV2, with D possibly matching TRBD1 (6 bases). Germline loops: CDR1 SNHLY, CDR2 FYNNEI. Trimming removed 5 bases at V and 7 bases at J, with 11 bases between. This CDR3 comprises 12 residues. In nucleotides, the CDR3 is TGTGCCAGCAGTTACGAAGGGGGGACCCAGTACTTC. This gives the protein CASSYEGGTQYF.

The DNA of the CDR3 is TGTGCCAGCAGTGAACAGGAGAATTCACCCCTCCACTTT. It encodes CASSEQENSPLHF. The chain recombines TRBV2 with TRBJ1-6; D not resolved. V was clipped by 2 bases and J by 7 bases, with 6 bases between them. This CDR3 region has 13 residues. Germline CDR1 is SNHLY and CDR2 is FYNNEI.